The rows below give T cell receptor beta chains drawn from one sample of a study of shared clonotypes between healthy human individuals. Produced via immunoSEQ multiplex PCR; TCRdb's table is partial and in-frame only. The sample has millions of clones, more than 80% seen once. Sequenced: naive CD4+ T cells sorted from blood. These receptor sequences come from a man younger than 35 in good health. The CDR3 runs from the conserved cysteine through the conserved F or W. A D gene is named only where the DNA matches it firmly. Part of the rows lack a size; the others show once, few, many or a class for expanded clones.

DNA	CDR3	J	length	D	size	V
TGTGCCAGCAGTTTAGTAGGGCTAACGAACACTGAAGCTTTCTTT	CASSLVGLTNTEAFF	TRBJ1-1	15	NA	NA	TRBV27
TGTGCCAGCTCACCCCAGGGGGCGGGTAGAAACACTGAAGCTTTCTTT	CASSPQGAGRNTEAFF	TRBJ1-1	16	TRBD1	NA	TRBV18
TGTGCCAGCAAAACATGGTGGACCATTTTGTTCTCTGGGGCCAACGTCCTGACTTTC	CASKTWWTILFSGANVLTF	TRBJ2-6	19	NA	NA	TRBV12-1
TGCAGTGCTAGAGATCAGAAGAGGAATTACTTC	CSARDQKRNYF	TRBJ2-7	11	NA	NA	TRBV20-1
TGTGCCAGCAGTTTTGGGTCCTACGAGCAGTACTTC	CASSFGSYEQYF	TRBJ2-7	12	NA	NA	TRBV6-6
TGTGCCAGCAGAAGGTTCATTAGGGAGAACACTGAAGCTTTCTTT	CASRRFIRENTEAFF	TRBJ1-1	15	NA	NA	TRBV6-6
TGTGCCAGCAGTGACAGGGATCTGGTCGTATTTTCACCCCTCCACTTT	CASSDRDLVVFSPLHF	TRBJ1-6	16	NA	once	TRBV6-1
TGTGCCATCAGTGAGTCCGGAAGAAAGGGCACCGGGGAGCTGTTTTTT	CAISESGRKGTGELFF	TRBJ2-2	16	NA	NA	TRBV10-3
TGTGCCAGCAGCCCAAGGGCCCAGGGGGCCGGCACTGAAGCTTTCTTT	CASSPRAQGAGTEAFF	TRBJ1-1	16	TRBD1	NA	TRBV7-9
TGTGCCAGCAGTCGGAGCCTGGGGGGGACAGATACGCAGTATTTT	CASSRSLGGTDTQYF	TRBJ2-3	15	TRBD2	NA	TRBV6-5
TGTGCCAGTAGTTTCTTGACCGGGGGGTACACTGAAGCTTTCTTT	CASSFLTGGYTEAFF	TRBJ1-1	15	NA	few	TRBV19
TGCAGTGCTAAAGGTAGTGACATTCAGTACTTC	CSAKGSDIQYF	TRBJ2-4	11	NA	NA	TRBV20-1
TGCGCCAGCAGCCAAGAAGTGACAGGGCGTCAGCCCCAGCATTTT	CASSQEVTGRQPQHF	TRBJ1-5	15	TRBD1	once	TRBV4-3
TGTGCCAGCAGCTTAGGGGCAGGGGGCGCAACCGGGGAGCTGTTTTTT	CASSLGAGGATGELFF	TRBJ2-2	16	TRBD1	NA	TRBV7-2
TGTGCCAGCAGCTTGGGTAGACGCAATGAGCAGTTCTTC	CASSLGRRNEQFF	TRBJ2-1	13	NA	NA	TRBV5-6
TGTGCCAGTGCCTCTCTAGCGGGGGGCCCCAATGAGCAGTTCTTC	CASASLAGGPNEQFF	TRBJ2-1	15	TRBD2	NA	TRBV19
TGCGCCAGCAGCCAAGAATCTAGCGGGAGGACTTTGTCCGAGCAGTACTTC	CASSQESSGRTLSEQYF	TRBJ2-7	17	TRBD2	NA	TRBV4-1
TGTGCCAGCAGTTTCAGTCTTAATGAAAAACTGTTTTTT	CASSFSLNEKLFF	TRBJ1-4	13	NA	NA	TRBV28
TGCGCCAGCAGCTTCCAGGGGCCTCAAGAGACCCAGTACTTC	CASSFQGPQETQYF	TRBJ2-5	14	NA	NA	TRBV5-1
TGCAGCGTTATAGCGGCTAGCGGCTACAATGAGCAGTTCTTC	CSVIAASGYNEQFF	TRBJ2-1	14	TRBD2	once	TRBV29-1
TGTGCCAGCAGTCTTACGGGAAAAAGCACAGATACGCAGTATTTT	CASSLTGKSTDTQYF	TRBJ2-3	15	NA	once	TRBV6-5
TGTGCCAGCAGTTTGTCCCCCGGGACACTTAGCAATCAGCCCCAGCATTTT	CASSLSPGTLSNQPQHF	TRBJ1-5	17	NA	once	TRBV28
TGTGCCAGCAGCGAGATACAGGACTATGGCTACACCTTC	CASSEIQDYGYTF	TRBJ1-2	13	NA	NA	TRBV7-9
TGTGCTAGCAGCCCCGGGCTAGCGGGAGTGTACGAGCAGTACTTC	CASSPGLAGVYEQYF	TRBJ2-7	15	TRBD2	NA	TRBV7-7
TGTGCCAGCAGGGTAGCGGGAGTAGATACGCAGTATTTT	CASRVAGVDTQYF	TRBJ2-3	13	TRBD2	once	TRBV6-6
TGTGCCAGCAGCCCCGGGGGGATCAGGTCACCCCTCCACTTT	CASSPGGIRSPLHF	TRBJ1-6	14	NA	NA	TRBV2
TGTGCCAGCAGCTCTGCGGGCAGCACAGATACGCAGTATTTT	CASSSAGSTDTQYF	TRBJ2-3	14	NA	NA	TRBV7-9
TGTGCCAGTAGTATAGGGGTCTTAACAGATACGCAGTATTTT	CASSIGVLTDTQYF	TRBJ2-3	14	NA	NA	TRBV19
TGTGCCAGTAGTGCGATCGGACAGATGAGCTCTGGGGCCAACGTCCTGACTTTC	CASSAIGQMSSGANVLTF	TRBJ2-6	18	NA	NA	TRBV19
TGTGCCAGCAGTGGGACTAGCGGGAGAGGCGAGACCCAGTACTTC	CASSGTSGRGETQYF	TRBJ2-5	15	TRBD2	NA	TRBV6-1
TGTGCCAGCAGCTCGGCGGGAAACACCGGGGAGCTGTTTTTT	CASSSAGNTGELFF	TRBJ2-2	14	NA	NA	TRBV7-2
TGTGCCAGCAGCTTACCAACTAGCGGGGGGAGGGAGACCCAGTACTTC	CASSLPTSGGRETQYF	TRBJ2-5	16	TRBD2	NA	TRBV7-2
TGTGCCAGCTCACCACAACAGGGCTCCTACAATGAGCAGTTCTTC	CASSPQQGSYNEQFF	TRBJ2-1	15	NA	NA	TRBV18
TGCGCCAGCAGTGCGGACGGGTACGAGCAGTACTTC	CASSADGYEQYF	TRBJ2-7	12	NA	NA	TRBV10-1
TGTGCCAGCAGCTTGGATCCGGGGACAGGGTTTAATTCACCCCTCCACTTT	CASSLDPGTGFNSPLHF	TRBJ1-6	17	TRBD1	NA	TRBV5-4
TGTGCCAGTAGTATCCAGGGGGCTGATAGCAATCAGCCCCAGCATTTT	CASSIQGADSNQPQHF	TRBJ1-5	16	TRBD1	NA	TRBV19
TGTGCCAGCAGCACTTCAGGGCTGAACACCGGGGAGCTGTTTTTT	CASSTSGLNTGELFF	TRBJ2-2	15	NA	once	TRBV5-8
TGTGCCAGCAGGGGTGGGGCAGGGGGCAGGGACGATACGCAGTATTTT	CASRGGAGGRDDTQYF	TRBJ2-3	16	TRBD1	NA	TRBV28
TGTGCCTGGTCTATAAGCGGAACAGGGATCTTTGGCTACACCTTC	CAWSISGTGIFGYTF	TRBJ1-2	15	NA	NA	TRBV30
TGTGCCAGTATTCTCCGGGGTTTGGAAACTGAAGCTTTCTTT	CASILRGLETEAFF	TRBJ1-1	14	NA	NA	TRBV6-1
TGTGCCAGCAGTTCCTCCTCAGCGGCCTACGAGCAGTACTTC	CASSSSSAAYEQYF	TRBJ2-7	14	NA	NA	TRBV6-6
TGTGCCTGGATCAGGACAGGGGCCTACGAGCAGTACTTC	CAWIRTGAYEQYF	TRBJ2-7	13	TRBD1	NA	TRBV30
TGTGCCAGCAGCTCACAGACAGGGGGGGGCTATGGCTACACCTTC	CASSSQTGGGYGYTF	TRBJ1-2	15	TRBD1	NA	TRBV7-2
TGTGCCAGCAGCTTAGGAAACCGGAGGGATTCGGAAGCTTTCTTT	CASSLGNRRDSEAFF	TRBJ1-1	15	NA	NA	TRBV11-3
TGTGCCAGCAGCTTGGACAGGGGGGCCACCGGGGAGCTGTTTTTT	CASSLDRGATGELFF	TRBJ2-2	15	TRBD1	NA	TRBV27
TGTGCCAGCAGCTTGGAGACAGGCTTAGTCGATACGCAGTATTTT	CASSLETGLVDTQYF	TRBJ2-3	15	NA	NA	TRBV5-8
TGTGCCAGCAGCCACTGGGGGTGGGACCAGTACTTC	CASSHWGWDQYF	TRBJ2-5	12	NA	once	TRBV5-5
TGTGCCAGCAGTCAAACCGGGGGAGGGAGCACTGAAGCTTTCTTT	CASSQTGGGSTEAFF	TRBJ1-1	15	NA	NA	TRBV6-5
TGTGCCAGCAGTCTCGGACTAGCGGGAGGGAATGAGCAGTTCTTC	CASSLGLAGGNEQFF	TRBJ2-1	15	TRBD2	NA	TRBV6-5
TGCGCCAGCAGCTTGGACGGGGCGAACACCGGGGAGCTGTTTTTT	CASSLDGANTGELFF	TRBJ2-2	15	NA	NA	TRBV5-1
TGTGCCAGCGTGAATGATATGAACACTGAAGCTTTCTTT	CASVNDMNTEAFF	TRBJ1-1	13	NA	NA	TRBV28
TGTGCCAGCAGTGACCAAGGACAGGGAAATTCACCCCTCCACTTT	CASSDQGQGNSPLHF	TRBJ1-6	15	TRBD1	NA	TRBV6-4
TGTGCCAGCAGTCCCGGGACTAGCGGGAGCAGGTACGAGCAGTACTTC	CASSPGTSGSRYEQYF	TRBJ2-7	16	TRBD2	NA	TRBV27
TGCGCCAGCAGCTTGCGGGGTACCCAAGAGACCCAGTACTTC	CASSLRGTQETQYF	TRBJ2-5	14	NA	NA	TRBV5-1
TGTGCCAGCAGCTGGACTAGCGGTAAAGAGACCCAGTACTTC	CASSWTSGKETQYF	TRBJ2-5	14	TRBD2	NA	TRBV6-6